A selection of T cell receptor beta chains follows, all from one sample in a study of T cell repertoires in cytomegalovirus infection. TCRdb re-analysed the reads in MiXCR, keeping a single row per CDR3 protein. Of about 190,000 distinct CDR3 sequences listed, about 30% are singletons. The sequencing sample was made of PBMCs. Receptor source: a human donor in good health (CMV status not recorded). Some clones in this sample may be carry-over from other donors' samples. The CDR3 runs from the conserved cysteine through the conserved F or W. Each record gives: CDR3 DNA, CDR3 protein, clone size, V gene, D gene, J gene. The D gene is left open where the match is weak. Expanded clones are given a class, and other clones once, few, many or no size at all.

DNA: TGTGCCAGCAGCTTACCGACAGACGTCCTAGTTAACACTGAAGCTTTCTTT
CDR3: CASSLPTDVLVNTEAFF
size: many
V: TRBV7-2
D: NA
J: TRBJ1-1

DNA: TGTGCCAGCAGCTTGGGGCATGAGCAGTTCTTC
CDR3: CASSLGHEQFF
size: NA
V: TRBV7-9
D: NA
J: TRBJ2-1

DNA: TGTGCCAGCAGCGATCGACAGGGGCGCACTGAAGCTTTCTTT
CDR3: CASSDRQGRTEAFF
size: many
V: TRBV7-8
D: TRBD1
J: TRBJ1-1

DNA: TGTGCCAGCAGTGAATATTTGGGAAGGAACACTGAAGCTTTCTTT
CDR3: CASSEYLGRNTEAFF
size: NA
V: TRBV25-1
D: NA
J: TRBJ1-1

DNA: TGTGCCAGCAGCTTATGGGGGGGCGAGCAGTACTTC
CDR3: CASSLWGGEQYF
size: NA
V: TRBV7-9
D: TRBD2
J: TRBJ2-7

DNA: TGTGCCAGTAGTATGATCCCCGGCGGATCCTCACCCCTCCACTTT
CDR3: CASSMIPGGSSPLHF
size: few
V: TRBV19
D: NA
J: TRBJ1-6

DNA: TGTGCCACCAGCGGAGTATCGCGGGAGGTCCTAGCCAAAAACATTCAGTACTTC
CDR3: CATSGVSREVLAKNIQYF
size: NA
V: TRBV15
D: TRBD2
J: TRBJ2-4

DNA: TGTGCCAGCAGCTTAGTTCGGCAGGGGCGCTTTGGGAACACTGAAGCTTTCTTT
CDR3: CASSLVRQGRFGNTEAFF
size: many
V: TRBV7-2
D: NA
J: TRBJ1-1

DNA: TGCAGGGCTATGACGGGGGCATTAGGGGGGACTGAAGCTTTCTTT
CDR3: CRAMTGALGGTEAFF
size: few
V: TRBV20-1
D: NA
J: TRBJ1-1

DNA: TGTGCCTGCAGTTTGACATTTGACGACGTTTGGGGAGAAGGGGGAACTAATGAAAAACTGTTTTTT
CDR3: CACSLTFDDVWGEGGTNEKLFF
size: NA
V: TRBV12-3/TRBV12-4
D: NA
J: TRBJ1-4

DNA: TGTGCCAGCAGCCTATACACAGATACGCAGTATTTT
CDR3: CASSLYTDTQYF
size: NA
V: TRBV7-2
D: NA
J: TRBJ2-3

DNA: TGTGCCAGCAGTGAGATGGGATCCTACGAGCAGTACTTC
CDR3: CASSEMGSYEQYF
size: few
V: TRBV25-1
D: NA
J: TRBJ2-7

DNA: TGTGCCAGCACCGGACGGGAGGGTTTACAAGAGACCCAGTACTTC
CDR3: CASTGREGLQETQYF
size: many
V: TRBV7-2
D: TRBD2
J: TRBJ2-5

DNA: TGTGCCAGCAGTTACTCGGAGATTATGAACACTGAAGCTTTCTTT
CDR3: CASSYSEIMNTEAFF
size: NA
V: TRBV6-5
D: NA
J: TRBJ1-1

DNA: TGCGCCAGCACCATCAGCGGGGGGGCCTATGAGCAGTTCTTC
CDR3: CASTISGGAYEQFF
size: NA
V: TRBV5-1
D: TRBD2
J: TRBJ2-1

DNA: TGTGCCAGCAGAACTGGACTAGAGGTCGGAAATGAGCAGTTCTTC
CDR3: CASRTGLEVGNEQFF
size: many
V: TRBV7-2
D: TRBD2
J: TRBJ2-1

DNA: TGTGCCAGCAGCTTAGGGTTAGGGGGGAACACTGAAGCTTTCTTT
CDR3: CASSLGLGGNTEAFF
size: NA
V: TRBV7-9
D: NA
J: TRBJ1-1

DNA: TGTGCCAGCAGTCCCCTGCCCAACTCCTACGAGCAGTACTTC
CDR3: CASSPLPNSYEQYF
size: few
V: TRBV12-3/TRBV12-4
D: NA
J: TRBJ2-7

DNA: TGTGCCAGCAGCTTAAACCTACCAGCCCCTAGTAGCTCTGGAAACACCATATATTTT
CDR3: CASSLNLPAPSSSGNTIYF
size: many
V: TRBV7-8
D: NA
J: TRBJ1-3

DNA: TGTGCCAGCAGGGTGGGGGGCAGTACGGGCACTGAAGCTTTCTTT
CDR3: CASRVGGSTGTEAFF
size: few
V: TRBV6-2/TRBV6-3
D: NA
J: TRBJ1-1

DNA: TGTGCCAGCAGCCAAGATAGCGGGGGGTCCTACGAGCAGTACTTC
CDR3: CASSQDSGGSYEQYF
size: NA
V: TRBV4-2
D: TRBD2
J: TRBJ2-7

DNA: TGTGCCAGCAGTTACCCCCCCACCCGACCAGGGGTAACTGAAGCTTTCTTT
CDR3: CASSYPPTRPGVTEAFF
size: NA
V: TRBV6-2/TRBV6-3
D: NA
J: TRBJ1-1

DNA: TGTGCCGCCGGAGGGGTTATGAACACTGAAGCTTTCTTT
CDR3: CAAGGVMNTEAFF
size: NA
V: TRBV10-3
D: NA
J: TRBJ1-1

DNA: TGTGCCAGCAGAGGCGGGGGGGCCGGAACCCTTAAAAATGAGCAGTTCTTC
CDR3: CASRGGGAGTLKNEQFF
size: few
V: TRBV7-2
D: TRBD2
J: TRBJ2-1

DNA: TGTGCCAGCAGTTACGCGTCTATGAACACTGAAGCTTTCTTT
CDR3: CASSYASMNTEAFF
size: few
V: TRBV6-6
D: NA
J: TRBJ1-1

DNA: TGTGCCAGCAGCCCCGGAAGGGGGGGAGAGACCCAGTACTTC
CDR3: CASSPGRGGETQYF
size: few
V: TRBV7-2
D: NA
J: TRBJ2-5

DNA: TGCGCCAGCAGCTTGCTTGAGGGCGGCGGTAAAGAGACCCAGTACTTC
CDR3: CASSLLEGGGKETQYF
size: NA
V: TRBV5-1
D: NA
J: TRBJ2-5

DNA: TGTGCCAGCAGCTTAGACTGGGGGGGAGGTGCTTTCTTT
CDR3: CASSLDWGGGAFF
size: NA
V: TRBV11-2
D: NA
J: TRBJ1-1

DNA: TGTGCCAGCAGCCCCGACAGGTCTAACACTGAAGCTTTCTTT
CDR3: CASSPDRSNTEAFF
size: many
V: TRBV7-6
D: NA
J: TRBJ1-1

DNA: TGTGCCAGCATCAGGGGCGGCACTGAAGCTTTCTTT
CDR3: CASIRGGTEAFF
size: NA
V: TRBV6-5
D: NA
J: TRBJ1-1

DNA: TGTGCCAGCAGTTCCGGAGCAGATGGAGGCTACACCTTC
CDR3: CASSSGADGGYTF
size: NA
V: TRBV6-5
D: NA
J: TRBJ1-2

DNA: TGTGCCAGCACCTCGGATCTATCCGGGGAGCTGTTTTTT
CDR3: CASTSDLSGELFF
size: NA
V: TRBV5-4
D: NA
J: TRBJ2-2

DNA: TGTGCCAGCAGCTCACGGGCTAGGGTGGCCTATGGCTACACCTTC
CDR3: CASSSRARVAYGYTF
size: many
V: TRBV7-8
D: NA
J: TRBJ1-2

DNA: TGTGCCAGCAGCTTTTCGACAGGCGTCTATGGCTACACCTTC
CDR3: CASSFSTGVYGYTF
size: NA
V: TRBV7-6
D: NA
J: TRBJ1-2

DNA: TGTGCCAGCAGTGAATGGACAGGGATCGATTCACCCCTCCACTTT
CDR3: CASSEWTGIDSPLHF
size: NA
V: TRBV6-1
D: TRBD1
J: TRBJ1-6

DNA: TGTGCATCACGAGGAGCCTCCCAGGGGACCGGGGAGCTGTTTTTT
CDR3: CASRGASQGTGELFF
size: many
V: TRBV7-9
D: NA
J: TRBJ2-2